The next 30 T cell receptor beta chains were all read from a single sample in a study of technical replicates of blood from several donors. Method: immunoSEQ multiplex PCR; TCRdb's copy keeps in-frame clones and lacks some. The data show nearly 80,000 clones, 85% to 95% seen once. Sequenced input: T cells isolated from PBMCs. The receptor set was obtained from a human donor in good health.

The chain combines TRBV27 with TRBJ1-1; D gene ambiguous. The CDR3 consists of 13 residues. Trimming took 0 bases from V and 3 from J, leaving 5 bases between them. In germline, CDR1 is MNHEY, CDR2 SMNVEV (reference sequence). CDR3 sequence reads: CASSLSSYTEAFF. For the CDR3, the DNA is TGTGCCAGCAGTTTATCCAGTTACACTGAAGCTTTCTTT.

The V and J genes are TRBV19 and TRBJ1-5; TRBD1 might be the D (5 bases). This CDR3 spans 18 amino acids. The germline V gene has CDR1 LNHDA and CDR2 SQIVND (reference sequence). Trimming pared 5 bases from V and 0 bases from J, leaving 20 bases between. This CDR3 is CASSQMRSQAYSNQPQHF. The CDR3, as DNA: TGTGCCAGTAGTCAAATGCGCTCACAGGCGTATAGCAATCAGCCCCAGCATTTT.

The chain carries TRBV27 and TRBJ2-2; maybe TRBD1 (6 bases). The CDR3 contains 14 residues. CDR1 is MNHEY, CDR2 SMNVEV, per germline (reference sequence). V dropped 3 bases and J dropped 4 bases, with 9 bases sitting between them. CDR3 region: CASSFSQGTGELFF. CDR3 nucleotides: TGTGCCAGCAGTTTCTCACAGGGCACCGGGGAGCTGTTTTTT.

This clone was picked up one time. The chain combines TRBV10-1 with TRBJ2-2; D is uncertain. CDR1 is WNHNN and CDR2 is SYGVQD in the germline V gene (reference sequence). The CDR3 spans 14 residues. V was pared by 8 bases and J by 0 bases, with 10 bases between. The CDR3 bases are TGCGCCAGCCGCTCAGGTGCGAACACCGGGGAGCTGTTTTTT. It is translated as CASRSGANTGELFF.

V gene TRBV2 combines with J gene TRBJ1-2; perhaps TRBD1 as D (6 bases). Trimming removed 5 bases from V and 8 bases from J, with 15 bases in between. Germline CDR1 and CDR2: SNHLY and FYNNEI. The CDR3 extends over 13 amino acids. The CDR3 protein is CASSQQGSQGYTF. The CDR3 DNA sequence: TGTGCCAGCAGTCAACAGGGATCCCAGGGCTACACCTTC.

J is TRBJ2-1 and V is TRBV5-5; unclear D gene. This CDR3 is built from 13 residues. Germline V lookup: CDR1 SGHKS, CDR2 YYEKEE (reference sequence). Trimming pared 1 base from V and 5 bases from J, leaving 7 bases between. The CDR3 region is CASSLLADNEQFF. CDR3 bases: TGTGCCAGCAGCTTGTTGGCGGACAATGAGCAGTTCTTC.

A single count supports this clone. The V and J genes are TRBV27 and TRBJ1-5; TRBD1 agrees at 7 bases. Losses at the gene ends were 4 bases for V and 0 bases for J; bases not matched to a gene: 6. Germline V gene data show CDR1 as MNHEY and CDR2 as SMNVEV (reference sequence). The CDR3 is 16 amino acids. The DNA of the CDR3 is TGTGCCAGCAGTTATGGAGGACAGGATAGCAATCAGCCCCAGCATTTT. This codes for CASSYGGQDSNQPQHF.

CDR3 in amino acids: CASSQGAQGATDEAFF. For the CDR3, the DNA is TGCGCCAGCAGCCAAGGGGCGCAGGGGGCTACCGATGAAGCTTTCTTT. The V call is TRBV4-3, the J call TRBJ1-1; 8 bases agree with TRBD1. V trimming: 1 base; J trimming: 7 bases; junction bases outside the gene matches: 11. CDR3 length: 16 amino acids. Germline CDR1 is LGHNA and CDR2 is YSLEER.

The rearrangement uses TRBV4-3 and TRBJ2-7; 9 nucleotides line up with TRBD1. V shed 1 base and J 4 bases; nucleotides not matched to a gene: 2. This CDR3 spans 14 amino acids. Germline lookup yields CDR1 LGHNA and CDR2 YSLEER. The CDR3 DNA reads TGCGCCAGCAGCCAAGTACAGGGGGCATACGAGCAGTACTTC. Its translation: CASSQVQGAYEQYF.

The chain employs TRBV2 and TRBJ2-1; TRBD2 matches 12 bases. Looked up from germline, CDR1 is SNHLY and CDR2 is FYNNEI. The V gene end was trimmed by 3 bases and the J gene end by 3 bases; junction bases not matched to a gene: 6. This CDR3 spans 17 amino acids. CDR3 coding DNA: TGTGCCAGCAGTGACAGGACTAGCGGGAACATCTACAATGAGCAGTTCTTC. As protein: CASSDRTSGNIYNEQFF.

The V and J genes are TRBV5-1 and TRBJ2-3; no clear D. Trimming stripped 4 bases from V and 1 base from J, with 16 bases between. CDR3 length equals 16 residues. Germline CDR1 and CDR2: SGHRS and YFSETQ. The CDR3 region is CASSLLVSEGTDTQYF. The CDR3 DNA reads as TGCGCCAGCAGCCTGCTAGTGTCAGAGGGCACAGATACGCAGTATTTT.

This clone was picked up a small number of times. The chain couples TRBV10-2 to TRBJ2-1, with unresolved D. The CDR3 runs to 11 residues. Germline assignment: CDR1 WSHSY and CDR2 SAAADI. The germline V and J ends were trimmed by 2 bases and 7 bases, with 3 bases remaining between them. The CDR3 spells CASSELNEQFF. DNA of the CDR3: TGCGCCAGCAGTGAGCTAAATGAGCAGTTCTTC.

The gene calls are TRBV5-6 and TRBJ1-5; D remains ambiguous. This CDR3 spans 14 amino acids. The V end lost 4 bases, the J end lost 6 bases, and 14 bases lay between the germline ends. Germline CDR1 reads SGHDT; CDR2 reads YYEEEE. The CDR3 region is CASSTYLAIQPQHF. The DNA of the CDR3 is TGTGCCAGCAGCACTTATTTAGCAATTCAGCCCCAGCATTTT.

The CDR3, as DNA: TGTGCCATCAGTCCAAGGGGTGACGGGGAGCTGTTTTTT. Translated, it gives CAISPRGDGELFF. The rearrangement uses TRBV10-3 and TRBJ2-2, with D tentatively TRBD1 (5 bases). The length of the CDR3 is 13 residues. Germline CDR1 reads ENHRY; CDR2 reads SYGVKD. V was shortened by 5 bases and J by 7 bases, with 11 bases between the two germline ends.

This chain links TRBV27 with TRBJ2-1; 8 nucleotides align to TRBD2. Germline loops: CDR1 MNHEY, CDR2 SMNVEV (reference sequence). This CDR3 comprises 15 residues. V dropped 1 base and J dropped 4; count of bases not matched to a gene: 3. The CDR3 sequence: CASSLYSGDYNEQFF. CDR3 in DNA: TGTGCCAGCAGTTTATATAGCGGGGATTACAATGAGCAGTTCTTC.

The rearrangement links TRBV6-1 to TRBJ2-1, with TRBD2 as a possible D gene (5 bases). This CDR3 comprises 14 residues. Germline values: CDR1 MNHNS, CDR2 SASEGT. Trimming pared 3 bases from V and 7 bases from J, leaving 13 bases between. CDR3 residues: CASSDPWTGNEQFF. In nucleotides, the CDR3 is TGTGCCAGCAGTGACCCCTGGACGGGGAATGAGCAGTTCTTC.

V gene TRBV28 combines with J gene TRBJ2-1; 8 bases match TRBD2. The V segment lost 7 bases and the J segment 7 bases; nucleotides outside the gene matches: 12. CDR3 length equals 15 residues. Per the germline V gene, CDR1 is MDHEN and CDR2 is SYDVKM. In nucleotides, the CDR3 is TGTGCCAGCACCAGTTTATTCAGCGGGAGAAATGAGCAGTTCTTC. Translated, it gives CASTSLFSGRNEQFF.

The rearrangement links TRBV2 to TRBJ1-5; a weak D match, TRBD1 (6 bases). Looked up from germline, CDR1 is SNHLY and CDR2 is FYNNEI. V gave up 6 bases and J gave up 3 bases, with 12 bases separating them. This CDR3 has 14 amino acids. This CDR3 reads CASRQQGANQPQHF. The CDR3 DNA is TGTGCCAGCAGGCAACAGGGAGCCAATCAGCCCCAGCATTTT.

In this sample, this clone turned up once. V usage is TRBV2 and J usage is TRBJ2-3; D unresolved. From germline, CDR1 is SNHLY and CDR2 FYNNEI. The CDR3 sequence is 14 residues long. The germline V and J ends were trimmed by 7 bases and 0 bases, with 11 bases remaining between them. Written as DNA, the CDR3 is TGTGCCAGCAAGGCAGACTTAAGCACAGATACGCAGTATTTT. Residues: CASKADLSTDTQYF. Full variable domain (outside the CDR3, taken from reference TRBV2 and TRBJ2-3): EPEVTQTPSHQVTQMGQEVILRCVPISNHLYFYWYRQILGQKVEFLVSFYNNEISEKSEIFDDQFSVERPDGSNFTLKIRSTKLEDSAMYFCASKADLSTDTQYFGPGTRLTVL.

The chain uses TRBV5-3 and TRBJ2-7, with no clear D. TRBV5-3 is an ORF for which the function is uncertain. The CDR3 is 16 amino acids. Trimming took 0 bases from V and 0 from J, leaving 13 bases between them. CDR3 in DNA: TGTGCCAGAAGCTTGGCCACACCCGAAAGCTCCTACGAGCAGTACTTC. It is translated as CARSLATPESSYEQYF.

The table lists this clone with a few counts. The J gene is TRBJ1-1, the V gene TRBV9, with D tentatively TRBD1 (5 bases). V gave up 0 bases and J gave up 5 bases, with 8 bases separating them. The germline CDR1 and CDR2 sequences are SGDLS and YYNGEE. The CDR3 is made up of 13 amino acids. CDR3 in DNA: TGTGCCAGCAGCGTAGCAGGGCAAACTGAAGCTTTCTTT. This sequence encodes CASSVAGQTEAFF. Full variable domain (missing parts from reference TRBV9 and TRBJ1-1): DSGVTQTPKHLITATGQRVTLRCSPRSGDLSVYWYQQSLDQGLQFLIQYYNGEERAKGNILERFSAQQFPDLHSELNLSSLELGDSALYFCASSVAGQTEAFFGQGTRLTVV.

The rearrangement joins TRBV4-3 to TRBJ2-2, with D possibly TRBD2 on 5 matching bases. V shed 4 bases and J shed 4 bases, with 10 bases lying between them. CDR3 length equals 14 residues. Germline assignment: CDR1 LGHNA and CDR2 YSLEER. The CDR3 spells CASSRGAGTGELFF. CDR3 DNA: TGCGCCAGCAGCCGCGGTGCGGGCACCGGGGAGCTGTTTTTT.

The chain uses TRBV4-2 and TRBJ2-5; TRBD1 aligns across 10 bases. The CDR3 has 14 residues. The junction had 4 bases not matched to a gene; V was cut back by 4 bases and J by 5 bases. Germline loops: CDR1 LGHNA, CDR2 YNFKEQ. Here the CDR3 reads CASSLGTGDETQYF. DNA of the CDR3: TGTGCCAGCAGCCTGGGGACAGGGGACGAGACCCAGTACTTC.

The chain has TRBV14 and TRBJ1-4; TRBD1 might be the D (6 bases). CDR3 length equals 15 residues. Trimming left V 5 bases short and J 7 bases short, with 17 bases between. The V gene's germline CDR1 is SGHDN and CDR2 FVKESK. CDR3 in amino acids: CASSVQGVKGEKLFF. The CDR3 DNA reads as TGTGCCAGCAGCGTACAGGGAGTAAAAGGTGAAAAACTGTTTTTT.

The V gene is TRBV25-1, the J gene TRBJ2-3, with D unclear. The CDR3 contains 16 residues. V lost 5 bases and J 2 bases, leaving 17 bases between the germline ends. Germline V CDR1 and CDR2: MGHDK, SYGVNS. In DNA form, the CDR3 reads TGTGCCAGCAGTCGCACTCTCACCTCCGACACAGATACGCAGTATTTT. It encodes CASSRTLTSDTDTQYF.

V and J are TRBV28 and TRBJ2-1; 9 nucleotides match TRBD1. This CDR3 is built from 15 residues. Losses at the gene ends were 3 bases for V and 0 bases for J; bases not matched to a gene: 0. Germline CDR1 is MDHEN and CDR2 is SYDVKM. This CDR3 reads CASSLTGGSYNEQFF. In DNA form, the CDR3 reads TGTGCCAGCAGTTTGACAGGGGGCTCCTACAATGAGCAGTTCTTC.

This chain uses TRBV2 with TRBJ2-7; 10 bases fit TRBD2. CDR1 is SNHLY, CDR2 FYNNEI, per germline. The CDR3 covers 15 residues. Losses at the gene ends were 4 bases for V and 4 bases for J; bases not matched to a gene: 7. DNA of the CDR3: TGTGCCAGCAGTGCGTCTAGCGGGAGTTTATACGAGCAGTACTTC. Translating gives CASSASSGSLYEQYF.

The chain employs TRBV9 and TRBJ1-1, with D tentatively TRBD1 (6 bases). The CDR3 runs 15 residues. Trimming removed 0 bases at V and 2 bases at J, with 11 bases between. CDR1 is SGDLS and CDR2 is YYNGEE in the germline V gene. Written as DNA, the CDR3 is TGTGCCAGCAGCGTAGGCAGGGGCAGAAACACTGAAGCTTTCTTT. Protein: CASSVGRGRNTEAFF. Variable domain in full (rest from reference TRBV9 and TRBJ1-1): DSGVTQTPKHLITATGQRVTLRCSPRSGDLSVYWYQQSLDQGLQFLIQYYNGEERAKGNILERFSAQQFPDLHSELNLSSLELGDSALYFCASSVGRGRNTEAFFGQGTRLTVV.

This clone was found once. The gene calls are TRBV10-3 and TRBJ2-7; D remains unclear. This CDR3 is 14 amino acids long. The V end was cut by 2 bases, the J end by 2 bases, with 10 bases between. Germline V lookup: CDR1 ENHRY, CDR2 SYGVKD. Written as DNA, the CDR3 is TGTGCCATCAGTGAGACCCTGAAGCCCTACGAGCAGTACTTC. It specifies CAISETLKPYEQYF.

This sequence joins TRBV18 and TRBJ2-1; 7 nucleotides agree with TRBD2. The CDR3 length is 13 residues. J gave up 8 bases and V 3 bases, and 4 bases lay outside the gene matches. CDR1 is KGHSH, CDR2 LQKENI, per germline. As DNA, the CDR3 is TGTGCCAGCTCACCTCCAGGGAGGGATGAGCAGTTCTTC. Its translation: CASSPPGRDEQFF.